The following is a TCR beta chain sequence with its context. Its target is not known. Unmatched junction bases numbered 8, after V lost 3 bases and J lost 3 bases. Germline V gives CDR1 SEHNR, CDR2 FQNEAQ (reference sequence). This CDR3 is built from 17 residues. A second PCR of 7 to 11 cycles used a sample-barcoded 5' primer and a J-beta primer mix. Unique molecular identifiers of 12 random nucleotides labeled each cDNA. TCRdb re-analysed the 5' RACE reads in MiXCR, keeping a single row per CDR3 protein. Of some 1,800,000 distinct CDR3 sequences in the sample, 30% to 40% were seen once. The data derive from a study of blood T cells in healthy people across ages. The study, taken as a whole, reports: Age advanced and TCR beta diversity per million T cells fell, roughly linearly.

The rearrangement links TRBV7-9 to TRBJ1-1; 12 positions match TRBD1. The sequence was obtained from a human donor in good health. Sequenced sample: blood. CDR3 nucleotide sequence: TGTGCCAGCAGCTTGGGACAGGGGGCATACGGGGACACTGAAGCTTTCTTT. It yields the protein CASSLGQGAYGDTEAFF.